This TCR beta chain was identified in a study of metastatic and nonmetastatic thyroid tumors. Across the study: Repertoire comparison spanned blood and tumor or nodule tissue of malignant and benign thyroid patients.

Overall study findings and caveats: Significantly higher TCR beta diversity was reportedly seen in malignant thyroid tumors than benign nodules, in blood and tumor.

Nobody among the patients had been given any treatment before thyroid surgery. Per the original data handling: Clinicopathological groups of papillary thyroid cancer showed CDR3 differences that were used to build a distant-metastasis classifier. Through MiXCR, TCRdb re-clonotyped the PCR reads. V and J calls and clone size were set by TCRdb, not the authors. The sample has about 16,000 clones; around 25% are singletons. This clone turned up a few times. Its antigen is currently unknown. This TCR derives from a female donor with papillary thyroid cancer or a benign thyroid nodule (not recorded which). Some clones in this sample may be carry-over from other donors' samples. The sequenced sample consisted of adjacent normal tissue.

The CDR3 nucleotides read TGTGCCAGCAGCTCGGACATATTAGCCTACGAGCAGTACTTC. This sequence encodes CASSSDILAYEQYF. The chain carries TRBV12-3 or TRBV12-4 and TRBJ2-7, with D maybe TRBD1 (5 bases). Trimming took off 6 bases at V and 2 bases at J, with 14 bases between the two ends. The CDR3 spans 14 residues.